This T cell receptor (beta chain) was sequenced during a study of OX40 agonist ivuxolimab in advanced cancers. Across the whole study: The study treated patients with ivuxolimab, an agonistic anti-OX40 (CD134) antibody.

Germline CDR1 is SQVTM and CDR2 is ANQGSEA. The CDR3 runs 16 residues. V lost 0 bases, J lost 2 bases, and 15 bases lay in between. The data were produced by immunoSEQ multiplex PCR, yet TCRdb's version contains in-frame clones alone and is incomplete. In the table there are 30,000 to 45,000 clones, about 81% of which are singletons. This TCR came from an adult with an advanced solid tumor such as melanoma, head and neck, liver or kidney cancer. The chain couples TRBV29-1 to TRBJ2-3; D may be TRBD2 (5 bases). Sequenced here: CD4+ or CD8+ T cells sorted from blood, sampled in a trial of the OX40 agonist ivuxolimab. The CDR3 is CSVEDRAEDFTDTQYF. For the CDR3, the DNA is TGCAGCGTTGAAGATCGGGCGGAGGACTTCACAGATACGCAGTATTTT.